This entry concerns a single T cell receptor (beta chain). Its antigen is unidentified. The data were taken from a study of blood T cells in healthy people across ages. Broader study findings: With age, beta diversity per million T cells declined roughly linearly, significantly by 40.

This CDR3 is built from 16 residues. Germline CDR1 reads MNHEY; CDR2 reads SMNVEV (reference sequence). V lost 5 bases and J 4 bases, leaving 21 bases between the germline ends. The authors ran a second PCR of roughly 6 to 11 cycles using a sample-barcoded 5' primer and a J-beta primer mix. Each cDNA molecule received a tag from a template-switch adaptor that had 12 random nucleotides. Each CDR3 protein gets one entry after TCRdb re-called the 5' RACE reads with MiXCR. This table holds nearly 800,000 distinct CDR3 sequences, 45% to 70% found once. Caucasian, healthy and from Russia, the donors were aged between about 6 and 100. Every participating donor contributed 8.5 to 10 milliliters of peripheral blood through a draw.

Sequencing input: blood. The chain combines TRBV27 with TRBJ2-7; D is possibly TRBD2 (6 bases). This TCR derives from a man aged 35 to 55 in good health. CDR3 loop: CASSGGTPRRLYEQYF. The CDR3 coding sequence is TGTGCCAGCAGTGGCGGGACTCCTAGAAGACTTTACGAGCAGTACTTC.